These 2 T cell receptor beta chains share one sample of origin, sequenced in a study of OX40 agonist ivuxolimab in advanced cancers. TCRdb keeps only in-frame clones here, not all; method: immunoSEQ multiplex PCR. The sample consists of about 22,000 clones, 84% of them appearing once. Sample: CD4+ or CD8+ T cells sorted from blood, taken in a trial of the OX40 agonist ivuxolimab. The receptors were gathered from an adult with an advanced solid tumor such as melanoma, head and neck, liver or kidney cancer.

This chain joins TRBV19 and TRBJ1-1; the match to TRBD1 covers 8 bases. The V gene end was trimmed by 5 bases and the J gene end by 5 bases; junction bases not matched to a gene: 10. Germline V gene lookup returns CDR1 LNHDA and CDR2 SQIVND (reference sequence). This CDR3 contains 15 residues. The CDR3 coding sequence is TGTGCCAGTAGTGCGCAGGGGGCGCGGAATACTGAAGCTTTCTTT. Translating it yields CASSAQGARNTEAFF.

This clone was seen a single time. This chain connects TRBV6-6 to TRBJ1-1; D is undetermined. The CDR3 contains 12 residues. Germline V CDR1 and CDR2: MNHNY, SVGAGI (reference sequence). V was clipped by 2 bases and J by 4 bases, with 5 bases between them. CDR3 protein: CASSYKGTEAFF. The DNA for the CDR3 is TGTGCCAGCAGTTACAAGGGCACTGAAGCTTTCTTT.